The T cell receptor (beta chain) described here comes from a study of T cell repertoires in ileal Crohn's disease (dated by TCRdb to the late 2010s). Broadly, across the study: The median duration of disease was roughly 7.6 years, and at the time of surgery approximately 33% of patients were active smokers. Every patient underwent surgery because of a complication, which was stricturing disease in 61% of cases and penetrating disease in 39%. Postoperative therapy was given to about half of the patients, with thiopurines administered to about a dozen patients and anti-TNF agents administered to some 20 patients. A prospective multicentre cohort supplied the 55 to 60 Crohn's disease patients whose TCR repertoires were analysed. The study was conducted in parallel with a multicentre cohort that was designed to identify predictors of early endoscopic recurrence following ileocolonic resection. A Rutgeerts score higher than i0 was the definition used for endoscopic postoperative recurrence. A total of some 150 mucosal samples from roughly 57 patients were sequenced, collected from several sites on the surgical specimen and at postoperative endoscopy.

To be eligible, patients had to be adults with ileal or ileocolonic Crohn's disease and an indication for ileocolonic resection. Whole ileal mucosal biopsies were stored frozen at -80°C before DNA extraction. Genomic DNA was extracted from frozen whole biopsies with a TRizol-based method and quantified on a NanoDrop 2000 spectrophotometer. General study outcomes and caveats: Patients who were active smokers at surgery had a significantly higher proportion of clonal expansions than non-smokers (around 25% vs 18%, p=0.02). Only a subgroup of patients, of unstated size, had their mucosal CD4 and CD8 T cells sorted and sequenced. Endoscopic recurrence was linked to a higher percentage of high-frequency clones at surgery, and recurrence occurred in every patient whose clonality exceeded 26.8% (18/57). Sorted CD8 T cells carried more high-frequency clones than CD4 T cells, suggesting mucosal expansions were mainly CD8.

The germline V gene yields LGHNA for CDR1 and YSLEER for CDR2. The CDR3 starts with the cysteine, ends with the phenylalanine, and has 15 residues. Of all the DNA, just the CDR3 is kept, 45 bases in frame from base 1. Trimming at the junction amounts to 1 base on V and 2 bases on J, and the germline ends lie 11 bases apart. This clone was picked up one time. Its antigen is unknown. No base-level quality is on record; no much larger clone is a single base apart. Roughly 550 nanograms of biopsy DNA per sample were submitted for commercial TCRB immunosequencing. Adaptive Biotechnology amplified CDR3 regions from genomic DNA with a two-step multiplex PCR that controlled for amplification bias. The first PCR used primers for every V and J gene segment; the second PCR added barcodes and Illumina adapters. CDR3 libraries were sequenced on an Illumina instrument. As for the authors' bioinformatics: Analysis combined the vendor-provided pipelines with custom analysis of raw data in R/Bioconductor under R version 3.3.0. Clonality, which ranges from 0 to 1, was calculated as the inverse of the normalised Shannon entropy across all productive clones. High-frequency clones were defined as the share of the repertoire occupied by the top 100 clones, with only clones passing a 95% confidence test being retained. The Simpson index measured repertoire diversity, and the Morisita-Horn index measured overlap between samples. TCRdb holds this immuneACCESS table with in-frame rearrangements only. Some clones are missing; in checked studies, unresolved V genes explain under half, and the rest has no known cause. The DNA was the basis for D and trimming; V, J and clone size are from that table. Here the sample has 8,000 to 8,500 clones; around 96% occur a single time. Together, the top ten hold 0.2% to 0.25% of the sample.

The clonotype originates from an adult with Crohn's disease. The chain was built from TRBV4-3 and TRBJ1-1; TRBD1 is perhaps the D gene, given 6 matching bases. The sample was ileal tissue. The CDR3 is CASSQGRTVNTEAFF. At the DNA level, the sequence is TGCGCCAGCAGCCAAGGCCGGACAGTTAACACTGAAGCTTTCTTT.